The 15 T cell receptor beta chains given below trace back to one sample, sequenced in a study of blood T cells in healthy people across ages. Next came a second PCR, run for about 7 to 12 cycles, which used a sample-barcoded 5' primer along with a J-beta primer mix. TCRdb itself ran the 5' RACE reads through MiXCR, one entry per CDR3 protein. This sample has roughly 1.9 million distinct CDR3 sequences, with roughly 43% found just once. The sequenced sample was blood. The receptors were sampled from a human donor in good health.

This clonotype showed up just a few times. The chain combines TRBV5-1 with TRBJ1-2; D is possibly TRBD1 (5 bases). Deletions cut 8 bases from V and 4 bases from J, with 18 bases between. Looked up from germline, CDR1 is SGHRS and CDR2 is YFSETQ. The CDR3 is 14 residues long. The DNA of the CDR3 is TGCGCCAGTTCGGAGCCGGGGGAGACCTATGGCTACACCTTC. This gives the protein CASSEPGETYGYTF.

The gene calls are TRBV5-1 and TRBJ1-4; no firm D call. Trimming removed 3 bases at V and 8 bases at J, with 17 bases between. Germline loops: CDR1 SGHRS, CDR2 YFSETQ. CDR3 size: 15 residues. DNA of the CDR3: TGCGCCAGCAGCTCAACCGGGCCCTCCACCGAAAAACTGTTTTTT. Its translation: CASSSTGPSTEKLFF.

This clonotype turned up a few times. J is TRBJ2-7 and V is TRBV4-3, with D tentatively TRBD1 (5 bases). Germline loops: CDR1 LGHNA, CDR2 YSLEER. This CDR3 has 14 amino acids. Trimming left V 3 bases short and J 4 bases short, with 13 bases between. The CDR3: CASSQSRVTYEQYF. The CDR3 nucleotides read TGCGCCAGCAGCCAGTCCAGGGTAACTTACGAGCAGTACTTC.

This rearrangement joins TRBV7-2 to TRBJ2-3; D possibly uses TRBD1 or TRBD2 (5 bases each). V was clipped by 2 bases and J by 3 bases, with 9 bases between them. The CDR3 length is 14 residues. Germline-derived CDR1 and CDR2 are SGHTA and FQGNSA. The CDR3 spells CASSLLGETDTQYF. In nucleotides, the CDR3 is TGTGCCAGCAGCTTATTAGGGGAGACAGATACGCAGTATTTT.

The chain couples TRBV11-3 to TRBJ2-1; TRBD2 matches 10 bases. Per the germline V gene, CDR1 is SGHNT and CDR2 is YENEEA. This CDR3 contains 15 residues. With V trimmed by 6 bases and J by 4 bases, 6 bases remained unmatched. The CDR3 reads CASSNQRGGYNEQFF. Written as DNA, the CDR3 is TGTGCCAGCAGTAACCAGCGGGGGGGATACAATGAGCAGTTCTTC.

The chain links TRBV7-3 to TRBJ2-5, with a tentative D call TRBD2 (5 bases). Germline lookup yields CDR1 SGHTA and CDR2 FQGTGA. CDR3 size: 13 residues. V was clipped by 5 bases and J by 7 bases, with 14 bases between them. CDR3 DNA: TGTGCCAGCAGCCCGCAAGCCGAGGGGACCCAGTACTTC. Amino acid sequence: CASSPQAEGTQYF.

The chain joins TRBV12-3 or TRBV12-4 to TRBJ1-6; possibly TRBD1 for D (5 bases). This CDR3 spans 15 amino acids. The V gene lost 6 bases and the J gene lost 6 bases, with 15 bases spanning the gap. In DNA form, the CDR3 reads TGTGCCAGCAGGACCCGGACGGGGGGTAATTCACCCCTCCACTTT. Its protein is CASRTRTGGNSPLHF.

This clonotype was seen at least ten times. One end of the junction varies from germline; a read error may be responsible. V is TRBV7-9 and J is TRBJ2-3, with D hard to call. The CDR3 extends over 14 amino acids. Germline V gene lookup returns CDR1 SEHNR and CDR2 FQNEAQ (reference sequence). The CDR3 is CASSLERSTDTQYF. The CDR3 region has the DNA TGCGCCAGCAGCTTGGAACGGAGCACAGATACGCAGTATTTT.

The chain has TRBV3-1 and TRBJ2-5; 7 bases fit TRBD2. Germline CDR1 reads LGHDT; CDR2 reads YNNKEL (reference sequence). The CDR3 consists of 16 residues. After removal of 4 bases from V and 11 bases from J, the junction contained 19 bases not matched to a gene. CDR3 in DNA: TGTGCCAGCAGCCCAATTTTAGCGGGCCTAGCACGGGTGCAGTACTTC. Its protein is CASSPILAGLARVQYF.

This clonotype appeared a few times. The V gene is TRBV6-1, the J gene TRBJ2-1; weak D call: TRBD2 (6 bases). Trimming stripped 0 bases from V and 8 bases from J, with 8 bases between. The CDR3 is made up of 13 amino acids. Per the germline V gene, CDR1 is MNHNS and CDR2 is SASEGT. The CDR3 here is CASSEARGYEQFF. In DNA form, the CDR3 reads TGTGCCAGCAGTGAAGCTCGGGGGTATGAGCAGTTCTTC.

The V gene is TRBV3-1, the J gene TRBJ2-1; D unclear. The CDR3 length is 15 residues. Germline values: CDR1 LGHDT, CDR2 YNNKEL (reference sequence). V lost 0 bases, J lost 3 bases, and 9 bases lay in between. The CDR3 spells CASSQDMGNYNEQFF. The CDR3 DNA reads as TGTGCCAGCAGCCAAGATATGGGGAACTACAATGAGCAGTTCTTC.

This clonotype was detected once. The chain combines TRBV6-2 or TRBV6-3 with TRBJ1-5; D ambiguous. Germline V gives CDR1 MNHEY, CDR2 SVGEGT. V lost 3 bases to trimming and J lost 5 bases, with 8 bases between them. The CDR3 has 13 amino acids. CDR3: CASSYGIDQPQHF. DNA of the CDR3: TGTGCCAGCAGTTATGGAATTGATCAGCCCCAGCATTTT.

The CDR3 region is CAISELGRNMNTEAFF. The CDR3 DNA reads as TGTGCCATCAGTGAGCTTGGCAGAAACATGAACACTGAAGCTTTCTTT. The rearrangement joins TRBV10-3 to TRBJ1-1, with unresolved D. This CDR3 has 16 residues. V shed 2 bases and J shed 0 bases, with 13 bases lying between them. Per germline, CDR1 ENHRY and CDR2 SYGVKD.

CDR3 nucleotide sequence: TGTGCCAGCAGCTTTTCAGCCAAAAACATTCAGTTCTTC. It is translated as CASSFSAKNIQFF. The V call is TRBV12-3 or TRBV12-4, the J call TRBJ2-4, with D uncertain. The J call may be in error: the DNA end matches TRBJ2-1 better. CDR3 length equals 13 residues.

J is TRBJ2-5 and V is TRBV29-1, with TRBD2 matching over 8 bases. The CDR3 covers 18 residues. V gave up 3 bases and J gave up 4 bases; unmatched junction bases: 19. Germline V lookup: CDR1 SQVTM, CDR2 ANQGSEA. CDR3 nucleotides: TGCAGCGTTGATTCTTATTTCCCGGGACGGGGGGGACGAGAGACCCAGTACTTC. It encodes CSVDSYFPGRGGRETQYF.